These T cell receptor beta chains were read from a single sample in a study of T cell responses to AZD1222 COVID-19 vaccine. Generated by immunoSEQ multiplex PCR, the TCRdb table keeps only in-frame clones and is missing some. The table records about 70,000 clones, about 83% of them present only once. Material: peripheral blood, obtained on day 0 of AZD1222 vaccination. All receptors derive from an adult in good health. CDR3s include the opening cysteine and the closing phenylalanine or tryptophan. The order of the fields is V gene, D gene, J gene, clone size, CDR3 protein, CDR3 DNA. D genes are given only for firm matches. The listing skips clone size in some rows; elsewhere it reads once, few, many or a size class.

>TRBV30|-|TRBJ1-2|-
CAWSGGSHRGYTF
TGTGCCTGGAGTGGCGGGAGTCATCGTGGCTACACCTTC
>TRBV6-5|TRBD1|TRBJ1-2|-
CASPSPGDRGYTF
TGTGCCAGCCCCTCCCCCGGGGACAGGGGCTACACCTTC
>TRBV4-2|TRBD1|TRBJ2-7|-
CASSQDRTGGSYEQYF
TGTGCCAGCAGCCAAGATAGGACAGGGGGCTCGTACGAGCAGTACTTC
>TRBV11-1|TRBD1|TRBJ2-1|-
CASSLGQGARNEQFF
TGTGCCAGCAGCCTGGGACAGGGGGCGAGAAATGAGCAGTTCTTC
>TRBV6-5|TRBD1|TRBJ1-1|once
CASSTQTGQGTEAFF
TGTGCCAGCAGCACTCAGACAGGGCAAGGGACTGAAGCTTTCTTT
>TRBV4-1|-|TRBJ2-7|-
CASSQEVGGSREQYF
TGCGCCAGCAGCCAAGAGGTAGGGGGATCGCGCGAGCAGTACTTC
>TRBV2|TRBD1|TRBJ1-3|-
CASRADRNYSGNTIYF
TGTGCCAGCAGGGCGGACAGGAACTACTCTGGAAACACCATATATTTT
>TRBV13|-|TRBJ2-5|-
CASSLMSDQETQYF
TGTGCCAGCAGCTTAATGAGCGACCAAGAGACCCAGTACTTC
>TRBV3-1/TRBV3-2|-|TRBJ2-3|-
CASSQDPGGPDTQYF
TGTGCCAGCAGCCAAGATCCCGGCGGACCAGATACGCAGTATTTT
>TRBV28|-|TRBJ1-5|once
CASSTQESFQPQHF
TGTGCCAGCAGTACACAGGAATCCTTTCAGCCCCAGCATTTT
>TRBV28|TRBD1|TRBJ1-1|-
CASSGQGYVTEAFF
TGTGCCAGCAGCGGACAGGGGTACGTCACTGAAGCTTTCTTT
>TRBV27|-|TRBJ2-1|-
CASSPSPTYNEQFF
TGTGCCAGCAGTCCTAGCCCTACTTACAATGAGCAGTTCTTC
>TRBV19|-|TRBJ1-2|-
CASSIDGYWTYTF
TGTGCCAGTAGTATAGATGGGTATTGGACTTACACCTTC
>TRBV21-1|-|TRBJ2-7|-
CASSGSGTGNGYEQYF
TGTGCCAGCAGCGGGAGCGGGACAGGGAACGGCTACGAGCAGTACTTC
>TRBV19|-|TRBJ1-2|-
CASSISGADYGYTF
TGTGCCAGTAGTATTTCCGGCGCAGACTATGGCTACACCTTC